This entry features one TCR beta chain sequence. Sequencing was performed with immunoSEQ multiplex PCR; in TCRdb, only in-frame clones are kept and a portion is missing. This sample has more than 65,000 clones; about 86% occur once, and the top ten carry 20% to 25%. Noted time point: blood 2 weeks post-SBRT. Sample treatment: 15 Gy SBRT to primary tumor, nephrectomy 4 weeks later. The data derive from a study of radiation and T cells in renal cell carcinoma. The CDR3 spans 14 residues. Trimming pared 4 bases from V and 6 bases from J, leaving 14 bases between. Germline assignment: CDR1 LGHNA and CDR2 YSLEER.

Sequencing used blood, obtained from a patient whose treatment included radiotherapy and nephrectomy. The rearrangement joins TRBV4-3 to TRBJ2-3; either TRBD1 or TRBD2 may supply D (5 bases each). This receptor was taken from a woman between 50 and 59 years old with renal cell carcinoma. This CDR3 reads CASSPYVGTDTQYF. The DNA of the CDR3 is TGCGCCAGCAGCCCCTACGTTGGGACCGATACGCAGTATTTT.